This T cell receptor beta chain was obtained from a study of cytomegalovirus exposure and HLA in healthy donors. As for the study in general: T cells numbering about 179 million yielded 95 million to 140 million unique TCR beta sequences in an earlier analysis. Study conclusions and caveats: In vitro data verified a few CMV-associated chains as specific for CMV antigens. A later analysis reportedly identified an Asian-associated ancestry cluster as carrying fewer N-insertions than the approximately 670-donor mean. Cytomegalovirus-associated status was assigned to 150 or so TCR beta chains.

The CDR3 consists of 14 residues. Germline V gives CDR1 MNHEY, CDR2 SVGAGI. With 2 bases removed from V and 9 bases from J, the gap between germline ends came to 16 bases. This PCR relied on a set of 60 Vbeta primers and 13 Jbeta primers. The protocol was immunoSEQ multiplex PCR, while the TCRdb copy is restricted to in-frame clones and leaves out a portion. Among 160,000 or so clones, approximately 80% were seen once, and the ten largest hold less than 2%. Points on this clone: Its target is not known.

Sequencing was performed on PBMCs. The TCR originated in a woman aged 18 to 35 in good health and CMV-seronegative. The chain has TRBV6-5 and TRBJ1-1; D ambiguous. CDR3 residues: CASSYRAGEAKAFF. CDR3 bases: TGTGCCAGCAGTTACCGGGCCGGGGAGGCTAAAGCTTTCTTT.